This T cell receptor (beta chain) emerged from a study of blood T cell repertoires in COVID-19. The V gene lost 7 bases and the J gene lost 5 bases, with 11 bases spanning the gap. The CDR3 extends over 12 amino acids. In the study's own analysis: Reference gene primers were amplified, and this amplification served to estimate nucleated cell counts. Only in-frame clones appear in the TCRdb table, and some are missing; sequencing was by immunoSEQ multiplex PCR. That table supplies the V and J calls and clone size; D and trimming were determined from the DNA. The table lists 200,000 to 250,000 clones, about four fifths of them singletons.

The receptor's source is a young woman with acute or convalescent COVID-19. The V call is TRBV12-3 or TRBV12-4, the J call TRBJ2-5, with D tentatively TRBD2 (5 bases). The sequencing input was peripheral blood. CDR3 region: CASTKRRETQYF. The CDR3 region has the DNA TGTGCCAGCACCAAGCGGAGGGAGACCCAGTACTTC.